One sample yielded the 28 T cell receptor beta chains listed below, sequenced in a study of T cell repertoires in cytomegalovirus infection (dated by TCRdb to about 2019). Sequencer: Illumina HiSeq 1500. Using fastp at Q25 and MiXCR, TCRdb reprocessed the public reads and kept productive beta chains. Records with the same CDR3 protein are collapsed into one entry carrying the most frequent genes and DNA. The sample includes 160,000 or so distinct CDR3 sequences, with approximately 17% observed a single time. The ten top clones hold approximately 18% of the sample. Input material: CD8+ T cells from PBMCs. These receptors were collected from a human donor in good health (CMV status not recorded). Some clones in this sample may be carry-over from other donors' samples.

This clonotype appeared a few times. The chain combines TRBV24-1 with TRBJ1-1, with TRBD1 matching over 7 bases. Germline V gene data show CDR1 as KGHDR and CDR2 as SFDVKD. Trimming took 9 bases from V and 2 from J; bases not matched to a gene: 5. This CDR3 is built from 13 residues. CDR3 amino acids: CATFGGGNTEAFF. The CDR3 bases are TGTGCCACCTTTGGAGGGGGCAACACTGAAGCTTTCTTT.

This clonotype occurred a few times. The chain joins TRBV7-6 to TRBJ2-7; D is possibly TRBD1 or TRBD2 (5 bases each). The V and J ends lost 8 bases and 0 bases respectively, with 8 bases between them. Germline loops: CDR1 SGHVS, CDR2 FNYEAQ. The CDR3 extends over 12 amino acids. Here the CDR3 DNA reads TGTGCCAGCGAGGGGTCCTCCTACGAGCAGTACTTC. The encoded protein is CASEGSSYEQYF.

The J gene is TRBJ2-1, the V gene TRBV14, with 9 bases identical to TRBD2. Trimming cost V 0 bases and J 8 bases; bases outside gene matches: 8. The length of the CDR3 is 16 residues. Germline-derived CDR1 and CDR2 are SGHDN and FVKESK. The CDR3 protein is CASSQETGGLAYEQFF. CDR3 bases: TGTGCCAGCAGCCAAGAAACCGGGGGACTAGCATATGAGCAGTTCTTC.

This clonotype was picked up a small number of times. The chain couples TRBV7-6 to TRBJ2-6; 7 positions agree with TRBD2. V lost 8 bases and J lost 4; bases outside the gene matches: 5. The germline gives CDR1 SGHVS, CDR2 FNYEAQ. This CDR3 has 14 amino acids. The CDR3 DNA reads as TGTGCCAGCGCTGGGGGGGGAGGGGCCAACGTCCTGACTTTC. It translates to CASAGGGGANVLTF.

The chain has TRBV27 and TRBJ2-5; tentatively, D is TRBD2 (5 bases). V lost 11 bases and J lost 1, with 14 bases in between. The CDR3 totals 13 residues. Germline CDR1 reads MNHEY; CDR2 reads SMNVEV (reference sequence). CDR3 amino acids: CAAGVGLQETQYF. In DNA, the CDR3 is TGTGCCGCCGGGGTAGGGCTCCAAGAGACCCAGTACTTC.

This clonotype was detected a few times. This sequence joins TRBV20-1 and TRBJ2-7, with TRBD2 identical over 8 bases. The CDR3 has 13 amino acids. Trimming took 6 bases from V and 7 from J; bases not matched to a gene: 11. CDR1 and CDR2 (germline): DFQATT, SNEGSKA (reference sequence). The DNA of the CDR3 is TGCAGTGCCGGGGGGGGAGGACGTGGGGAGCAGTACTTC. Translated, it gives CSAGGGGRGEQYF.

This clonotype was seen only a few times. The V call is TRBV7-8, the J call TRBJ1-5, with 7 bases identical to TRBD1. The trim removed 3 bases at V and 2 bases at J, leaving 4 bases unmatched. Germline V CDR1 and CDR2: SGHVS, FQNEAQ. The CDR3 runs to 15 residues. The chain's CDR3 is CASSLNRGGNQPQHF. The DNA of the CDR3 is TGTGCCAGCAGCTTGAACAGGGGAGGCAATCAGCCCCAGCATTTT.

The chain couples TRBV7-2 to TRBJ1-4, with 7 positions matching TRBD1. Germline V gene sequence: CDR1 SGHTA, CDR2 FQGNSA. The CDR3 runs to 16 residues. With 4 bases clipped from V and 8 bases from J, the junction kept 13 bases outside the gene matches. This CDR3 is CASSSLSGGRGEKLFF. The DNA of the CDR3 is TGTGCCAGCAGCTCCCTCTCAGGGGGGCGGGGGGAAAAACTGTTTTTT. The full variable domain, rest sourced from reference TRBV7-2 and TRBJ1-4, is GAGVSQSPSNKVTEKGKDVELRCDPISGHTALYWYRQSLGQGLEFLIYFQGNSAPDKSGLPSDRFSAERTGGSVSTLTIQRTQQEDSAVYLCASSSLSGGRGEKLFFGSGTQLSVL.

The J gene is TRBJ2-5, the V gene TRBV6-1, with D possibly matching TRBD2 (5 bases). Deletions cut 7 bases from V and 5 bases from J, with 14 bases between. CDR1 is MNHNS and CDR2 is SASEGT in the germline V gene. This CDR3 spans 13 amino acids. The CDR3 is CASTAASWETQYF. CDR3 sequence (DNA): TGTGCCAGCACCGCCGCTAGCTGGGAGACCCAGTACTTC.

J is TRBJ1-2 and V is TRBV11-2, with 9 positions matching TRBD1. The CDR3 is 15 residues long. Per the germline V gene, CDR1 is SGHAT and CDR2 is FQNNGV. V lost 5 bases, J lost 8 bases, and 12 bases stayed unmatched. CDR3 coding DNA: TGTGCCAGCAGCAAAGAGACAGGGGGGGGTTCGGGCTACACCTTC. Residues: CASSKETGGGSGYTF.

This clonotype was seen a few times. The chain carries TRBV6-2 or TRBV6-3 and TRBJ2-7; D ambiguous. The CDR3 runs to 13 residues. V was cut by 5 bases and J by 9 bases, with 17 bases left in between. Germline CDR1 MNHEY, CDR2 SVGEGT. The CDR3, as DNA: TGTGCCAGCAGTCCCCAGCCCCCCGGCGGGCAGTACTTC. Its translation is CASSPQPPGGQYF.

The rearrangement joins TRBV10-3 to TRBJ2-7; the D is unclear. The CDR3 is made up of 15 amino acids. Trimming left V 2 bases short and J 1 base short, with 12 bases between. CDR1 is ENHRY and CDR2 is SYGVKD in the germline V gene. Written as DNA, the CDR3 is TGTGCCATCAGTGAGGGGGAACAGTCTTCCTACGAGCAGTACTTC. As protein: CAISEGEQSSYEQYF.

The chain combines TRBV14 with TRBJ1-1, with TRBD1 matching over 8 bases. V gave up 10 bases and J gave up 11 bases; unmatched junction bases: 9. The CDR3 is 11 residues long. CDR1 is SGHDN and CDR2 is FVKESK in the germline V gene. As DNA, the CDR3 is TGTGCCACCCTCAACAGGGGGATCGCTTTCTTT. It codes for CATLNRGIAFF.

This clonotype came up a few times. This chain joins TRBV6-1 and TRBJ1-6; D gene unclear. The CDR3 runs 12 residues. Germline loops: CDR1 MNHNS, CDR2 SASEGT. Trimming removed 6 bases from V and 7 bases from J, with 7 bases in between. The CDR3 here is CASRLINSPLHF. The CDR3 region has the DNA TGTGCCAGCAGGCTCATCAATTCACCCCTCCACTTT.

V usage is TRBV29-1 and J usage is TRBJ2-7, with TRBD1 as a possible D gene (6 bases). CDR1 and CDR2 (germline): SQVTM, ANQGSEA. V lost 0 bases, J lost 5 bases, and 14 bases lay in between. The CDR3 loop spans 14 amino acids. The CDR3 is CSVEDLRGRNEQYF. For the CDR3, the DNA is TGCAGCGTTGAAGATCTCAGGGGTAGGAACGAGCAGTACTTC.

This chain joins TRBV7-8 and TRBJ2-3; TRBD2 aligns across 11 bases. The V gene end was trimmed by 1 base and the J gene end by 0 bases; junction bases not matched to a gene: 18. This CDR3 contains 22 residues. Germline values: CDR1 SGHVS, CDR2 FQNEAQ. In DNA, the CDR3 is TGTGCCAGCAGCTTAGGGGAGGTTGGGACTAGCGGCTTTCTTTTTAGCACAGATACGCAGTATTTT. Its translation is CASSLGEVGTSGFLFSTDTQYF.

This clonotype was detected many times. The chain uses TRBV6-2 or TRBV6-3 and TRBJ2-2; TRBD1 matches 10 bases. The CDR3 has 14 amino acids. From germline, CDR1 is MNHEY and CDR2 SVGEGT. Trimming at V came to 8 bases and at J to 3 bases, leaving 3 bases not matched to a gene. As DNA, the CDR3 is TGTGCCAGCTGGACAGGGGGGTACACCGGGGAGCTGTTTTTT. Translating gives CASWTGGYTGELFF.

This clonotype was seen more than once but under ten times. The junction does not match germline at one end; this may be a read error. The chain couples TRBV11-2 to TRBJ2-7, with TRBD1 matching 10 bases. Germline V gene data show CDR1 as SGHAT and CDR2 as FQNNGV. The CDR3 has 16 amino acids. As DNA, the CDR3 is TGTGCCAGCAGCCTAGATGCCGGGACAGGGGTCTACGAGCAGTACTTC. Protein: CASSLDAGTGVYEQYF.

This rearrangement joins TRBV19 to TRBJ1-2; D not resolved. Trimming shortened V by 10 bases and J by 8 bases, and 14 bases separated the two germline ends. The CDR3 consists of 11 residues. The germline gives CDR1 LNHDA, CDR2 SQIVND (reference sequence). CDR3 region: CATLVPTGYTF. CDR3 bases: TGTGCCACTTTGGTCCCTACCGGCTACACCTTC.

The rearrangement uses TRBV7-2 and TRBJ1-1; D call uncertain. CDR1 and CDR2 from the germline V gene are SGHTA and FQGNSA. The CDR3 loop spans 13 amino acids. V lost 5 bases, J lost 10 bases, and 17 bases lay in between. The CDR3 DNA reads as TGTGCCAGCAGCCAGCTTATCACGTCGGCAGCTTTCTTT. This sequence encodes CASSQLITSAAFF.

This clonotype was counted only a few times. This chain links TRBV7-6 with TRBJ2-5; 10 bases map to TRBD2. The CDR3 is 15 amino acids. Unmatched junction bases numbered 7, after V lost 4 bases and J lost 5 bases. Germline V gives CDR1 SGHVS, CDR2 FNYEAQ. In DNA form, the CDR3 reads TGTGCCAGCAGCTGGACTAGCGGAACCGTGGAGACCCAGTACTTC. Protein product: CASSWTSGTVETQYF.

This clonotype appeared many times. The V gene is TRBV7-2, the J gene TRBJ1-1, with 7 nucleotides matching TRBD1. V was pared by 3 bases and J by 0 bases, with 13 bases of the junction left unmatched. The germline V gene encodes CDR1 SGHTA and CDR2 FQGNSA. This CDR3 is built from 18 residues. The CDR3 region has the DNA TGTGCCAGCAGCTTTTTCGGACAGGCCGTTAGGATGAACACTGAAGCTTTCTTT. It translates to CASSFFGQAVRMNTEAFF.

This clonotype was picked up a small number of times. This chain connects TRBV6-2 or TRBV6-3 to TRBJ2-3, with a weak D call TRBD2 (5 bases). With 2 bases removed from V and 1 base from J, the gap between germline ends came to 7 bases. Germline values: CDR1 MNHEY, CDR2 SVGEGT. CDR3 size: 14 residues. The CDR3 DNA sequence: TGTGCCAGCAGTTACGGGAGAGGCACAGATACGCAGTATTTT. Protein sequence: CASSYGRGTDTQYF.

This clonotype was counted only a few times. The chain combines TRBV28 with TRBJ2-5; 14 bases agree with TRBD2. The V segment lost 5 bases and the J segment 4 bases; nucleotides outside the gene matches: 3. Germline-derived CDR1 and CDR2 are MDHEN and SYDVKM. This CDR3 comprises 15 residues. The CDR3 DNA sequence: TGTGCCAGCAGTCCGGGACTAGCGGGAGTAGAGACCCAGTACTTC. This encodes CASSPGLAGVETQYF.

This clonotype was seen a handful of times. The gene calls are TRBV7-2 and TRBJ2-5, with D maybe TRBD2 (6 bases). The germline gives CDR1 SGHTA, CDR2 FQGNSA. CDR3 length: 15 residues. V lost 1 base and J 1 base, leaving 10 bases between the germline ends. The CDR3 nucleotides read TGTGCCAGCAGCTTAGTGATCGGGGGCCAAGAGACCCAGTACTTC. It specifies CASSLVIGGQETQYF.

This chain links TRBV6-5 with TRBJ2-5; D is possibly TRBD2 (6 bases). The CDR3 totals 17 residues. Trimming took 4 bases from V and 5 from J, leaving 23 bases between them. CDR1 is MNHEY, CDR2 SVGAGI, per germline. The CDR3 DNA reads TGTGCCAGCAGTTCCGATATAGCTCAACGGAGGGATGAGACCCAGTACTTC. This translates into CASSSDIAQRRDETQYF.

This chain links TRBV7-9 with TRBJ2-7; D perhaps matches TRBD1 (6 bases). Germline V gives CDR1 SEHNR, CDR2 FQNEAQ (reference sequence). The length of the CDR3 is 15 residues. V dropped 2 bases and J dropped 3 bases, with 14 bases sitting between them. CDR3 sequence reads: CASSLSQDRIYEQYF. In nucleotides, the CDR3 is TGTGCCAGCAGCTTAAGTCAGGACAGAATCTACGAGCAGTACTTC. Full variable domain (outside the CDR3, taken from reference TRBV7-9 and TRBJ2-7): DTGVSQNPRHKITKRGQNVTFRCDPISEHNRLYWYRQTLGQGPEFLTYFQNEAQLEKSRLLSDRFSAERPKGSFSTLEIQRTEQGDSAMYLCASSLSQDRIYEQYFGPGTRLTVT.

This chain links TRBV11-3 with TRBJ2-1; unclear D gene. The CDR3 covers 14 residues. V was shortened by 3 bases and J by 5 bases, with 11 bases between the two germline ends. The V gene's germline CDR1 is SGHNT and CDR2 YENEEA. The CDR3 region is CASSFRSGDNEQFF. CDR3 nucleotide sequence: TGTGCCAGCAGCTTCCGGTCGGGCGACAATGAGCAGTTCTTC.